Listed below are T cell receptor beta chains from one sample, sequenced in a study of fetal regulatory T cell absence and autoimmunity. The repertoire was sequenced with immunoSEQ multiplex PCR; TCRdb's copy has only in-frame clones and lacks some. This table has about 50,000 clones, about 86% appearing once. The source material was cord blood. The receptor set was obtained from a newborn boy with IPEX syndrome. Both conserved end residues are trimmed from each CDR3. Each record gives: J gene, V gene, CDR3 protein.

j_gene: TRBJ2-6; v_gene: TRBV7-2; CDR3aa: ASSLRAGDSYSGANVLT
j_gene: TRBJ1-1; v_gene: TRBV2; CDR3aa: ASSIPFGTWQGDVN
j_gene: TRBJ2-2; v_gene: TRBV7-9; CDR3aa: ASSLAGNTGELF
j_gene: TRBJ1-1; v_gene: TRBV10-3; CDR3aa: ATGTANTEAF
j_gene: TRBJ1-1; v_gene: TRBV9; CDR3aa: ASSVSTGNTEAF
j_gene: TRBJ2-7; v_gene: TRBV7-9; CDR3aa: ASSLGGREQY
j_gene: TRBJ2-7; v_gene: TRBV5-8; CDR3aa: ASSLPQVYEQY
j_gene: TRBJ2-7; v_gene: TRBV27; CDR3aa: ASGPGFLREEQY
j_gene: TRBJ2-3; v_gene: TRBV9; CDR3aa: ASSVVEGGTDTQY
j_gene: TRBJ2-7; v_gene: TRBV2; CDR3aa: ASRAWTGPGFEQY
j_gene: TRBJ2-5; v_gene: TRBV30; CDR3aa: AWSPGGGDAQY
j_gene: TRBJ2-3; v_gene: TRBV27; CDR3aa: ASSTGPWGTDTQY
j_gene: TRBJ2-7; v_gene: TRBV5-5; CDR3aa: ASSLGWYEQY
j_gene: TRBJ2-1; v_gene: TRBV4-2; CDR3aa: ASSQDLPSGVLYNEQF
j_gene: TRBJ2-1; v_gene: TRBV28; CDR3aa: ASSFNRGGLRYNEQF
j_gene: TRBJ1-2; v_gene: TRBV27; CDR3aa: ASSLGRGARGYT
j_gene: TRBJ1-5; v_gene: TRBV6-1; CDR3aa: ASRRGVGNQPQH
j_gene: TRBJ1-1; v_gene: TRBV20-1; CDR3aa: SAKRETLTF
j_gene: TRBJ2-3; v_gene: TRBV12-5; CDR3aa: ASGLVAGGRTDTQY
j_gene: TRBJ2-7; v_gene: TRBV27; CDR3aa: ASSSGLLSYEQY
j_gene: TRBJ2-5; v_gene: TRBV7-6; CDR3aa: ASSLRVRETQY
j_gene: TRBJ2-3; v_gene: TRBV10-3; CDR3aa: AIGVAGGRRDTQY
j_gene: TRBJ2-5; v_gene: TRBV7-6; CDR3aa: ASRAGGEETQY
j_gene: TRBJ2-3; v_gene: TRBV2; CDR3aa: ASKGFADTQY
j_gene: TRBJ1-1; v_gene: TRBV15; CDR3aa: ATSRGGTGFGAF
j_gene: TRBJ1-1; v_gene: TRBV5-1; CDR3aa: ASRDRGGDTEAF
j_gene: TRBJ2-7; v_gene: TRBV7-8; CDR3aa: ASSPWTSGNEQY
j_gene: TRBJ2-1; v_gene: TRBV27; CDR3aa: ASSTWTGYSYNEQF
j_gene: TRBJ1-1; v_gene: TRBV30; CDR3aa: AWSLWGEAF
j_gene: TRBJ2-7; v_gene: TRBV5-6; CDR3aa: ASSSKPGTPRSSYEQY
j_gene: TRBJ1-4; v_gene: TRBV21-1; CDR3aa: ASSIRVGASTNEKLF
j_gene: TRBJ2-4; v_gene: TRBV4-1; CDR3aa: ASSQAWGGWAKNIQY
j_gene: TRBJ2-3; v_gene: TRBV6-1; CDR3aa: ASSRTGRGTDTQY
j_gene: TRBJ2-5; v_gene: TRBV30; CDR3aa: AWSVLVAGENYAQETQY
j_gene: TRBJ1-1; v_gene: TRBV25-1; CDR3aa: ASSERMNTEAF
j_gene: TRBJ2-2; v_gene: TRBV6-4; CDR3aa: ASSDSLRAGELF
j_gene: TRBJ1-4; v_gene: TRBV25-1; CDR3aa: ASSDTTNEKLF
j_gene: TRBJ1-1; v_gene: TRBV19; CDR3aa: ASSIPGLDTEAF
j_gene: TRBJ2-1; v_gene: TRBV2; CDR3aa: AIAVYNEQF
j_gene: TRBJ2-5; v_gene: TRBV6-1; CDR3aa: ASSESRRAGGRTQY